The 8 T cell receptor beta chains reported below all come from one sample, sequenced in a study of regulatory T cells in long-lasting Graves disease. Library construction for TCR beta used iRepertoire HTBI primers and Arm-PCR of CDR3 regions. TCRdb independently ran MiXCR on the multiplex PCR reads; one entry per CDR3 protein. Of about 620,000 distinct CDR3 sequences in the sample, less than 20% were seen once. The sample's time point: newly diagnosed GD, antithyroid drugs for less than 3 months. There was RNA extracted from PBMCs, and the TCR library was made from it. The sample also formed part of further work on T cells in Graves' hyperthyroidism and ophthalmopathy.

The specimen was peripheral blood mononuclear cells (PBMCs), collected at new diagnosis, from a patient treated with antithyroid drugs. Every receptor here comes from a woman aged 30 to 39 with Graves disease.

Only a few counts were recorded for this clonotype. This chain joins TRBV24-1 and TRBJ2-5, with 9 bases that match TRBD1. The CDR3 spans 17 residues. Germline V lookup: CDR1 KGHDR, CDR2 SFDVKD. Germline trimming cut 9 bases from V and 1 base from J; bases unmatched to any gene: 14. For the CDR3, the DNA is TGTGCCACCGGGACGGGACAGGGCGGACGCTCCCAAGAGACCCAGTACTTC. Protein product: CATGTGQGGRSQETQYF.

This clonotype has a handful of counts. The V and J genes are TRBV11-2 and TRBJ2-1; D ambiguous. The CDR3 is made up of 13 amino acids. Between the trimmed V and J ends, which lost 0 bases and 9 bases, there was a span of 9 bases. CDR1 and CDR2 from the germline V gene are SGHAT and FQNNGV. CDR3 sequence: CASSLDLEAEQFF. Written as DNA, the CDR3 is TGTGCCAGCAGCTTAGATCTTGAGGCTGAGCAGTTCTTC.

This clonotype was detected a few times. The chain joins TRBV7-9 to TRBJ1-2; tentatively, D is TRBD1 (5 bases). Germline CDR1 is SEHNR and CDR2 is FQNEAQ (reference sequence). The CDR3 extends over 16 amino acids. With 4 bases removed from V and 4 bases from J, the gap between germline ends came to 19 bases. CDR3: CASSSTGTGIRYGYTF. The CDR3 DNA follows: TGTGCCAGCAGCTCAACCGGGACCGGGATTCGCTATGGCTACACCTTC.

A remark on this clonotype: A much more abundant neighbour one base away suggests this may be a read error. Here the CDR3 DNA reads TGTGCCAGCAGTTTTGAGCGGGGGCTATACACCGGGGAGCTGTCTTTT. This encodes CASSFERGLYTGELSF. This sequence joins TRBV6-2 or TRBV6-3 and TRBJ2-2, with 8 bases identical to TRBD2. This CDR3 contains 16 residues. Germline CDR1 is MNHEY and CDR2 is SVGEGT.

This clonotype has ten or more counts. The chain carries TRBV20-1 and TRBJ2-7, with 8 bases fitting TRBD1. After removal of 3 bases from V and 2 bases from J, the junction contained 9 bases not matched to a gene. Germline-derived CDR1 and CDR2 are DFQATT and SNEGSKA (reference sequence). The CDR3 consists of 15 residues. The CDR3 bases are TGCAGTGCTAGGCCGTACACAGGGGGAGCCTACGAGCAGTACTTC. This sequence encodes CSARPYTGGAYEQYF.

Details on this clonotype: The junction and the germline gene differ at one end; a read error may be behind it. The V call is TRBV5-8, the J call TRBJ1-6; 10 bases are shared with TRBD1. In germline, CDR1 is SGHTS, CDR2 YDEGEE. CDR3 length equals 15 residues. This chain's CDR3 is CTSSSRQGAWSPLHF. The CDR3, as DNA: TGTACCAGCAGCTCCAGACAGGGGGCTTGGTCACCCCTCCACTTT. Variable domain in full (rest from reference TRBV5-8 and TRBJ1-6): EAGVTQSPTHLIKTRGQQATLRCSPISGHTSVYWYQQALGLGLQFLLWYDEGEERNRGNFPPRFSGRQFPNYSSELNVNALELEDSALYLCTSSSRQGAWSPLHFGNGTRLTVT.

The chain has TRBV19 and TRBJ2-1; the match to TRBD2 covers 7 bases. CDR3 length: 16 amino acids. CDR1 is LNHDA, CDR2 SQIVND, per germline (reference sequence). V shed 7 bases, J shed 3 bases, and the junction held 12 bases outside the gene matches. The CDR3 sequence: CASTGVSGKVYNEQFF. The CDR3, as DNA: TGTGCCAGTACCGGGGTAAGCGGGAAGGTCTACAATGAGCAGTTCTTC. Complete variable domain (other parts from reference TRBV19 and TRBJ2-1): DGGITQSPKYLFRKEGQNVTLSCEQNLNHDAMYWYRQDPGQGLRLIYYSQIVNDFQKGDIAEGYSVSREKKESFPLTVTSAQKNPTAFYLCASTGVSGKVYNEQFFGPGTRLTVL.

This clonotype was observed a handful of times. The chain couples TRBV3-1 to TRBJ2-7; no definite D call. The V end was cut by 4 bases, the J end by 2 bases, with 21 bases between. This CDR3 contains 17 residues. Germline assignment: CDR1 LGHDT and CDR2 YNNKEL (reference sequence). CDR3 coding DNA: TGTGCCAGCAGCCCAACGCTGAGTGGCAGTTTAGCCTACGAGCAGTACTTC. It specifies CASSPTLSGSLAYEQYF.